This T cell receptor beta chain was observed in a study of T cell repertoires in cytomegalovirus infection. Study background: Recently described HLA-C-restricted plus well-studied HLA-B-restricted CMV epitopes were used. Indications of both CMV infection and matching HLA type were provided by public TCR beta signatures. General observations from the study: Cumulative frequency of public TCR beta families picked out carriers of CMV plus the relevant HLA. The ex vivo response was dominated by HLA-C-restricted CMV-specific TCR beta clonotypes.

Germline CDR1 reads MNHNS; CDR2 reads SASEGT. V lost 6 bases to trimming and J lost 0 bases; unmatched junction nucleotides: 8. The CDR3 is made up of 15 amino acids. MiXCR, run by TCRdb on the reads, gives a single entry per CDR3 protein. The sample includes under 130,000 distinct CDR3 sequences, roughly two fifths seen only once; the top ten take roughly 70%. Of note for this clonotype: Its target is unknown.

This sequence originates from a human donor in good health (CMV status not recorded). Some clones in this sample may be carry-over from other donors' samples. The rearrangement links TRBV6-1 to TRBJ2-7, with 7 bases matching TRBD1. This specimen was CD8+ T cells from cultured PBMCs, taken from culture after CMV antigen stimulation. Here the CDR3 reads CASSSSGTASYEQYF. The CDR3 region has the DNA TGTGCCAGCAGCTCCTCCGGGACAGCCTCCTACGAGCAGTACTTC.